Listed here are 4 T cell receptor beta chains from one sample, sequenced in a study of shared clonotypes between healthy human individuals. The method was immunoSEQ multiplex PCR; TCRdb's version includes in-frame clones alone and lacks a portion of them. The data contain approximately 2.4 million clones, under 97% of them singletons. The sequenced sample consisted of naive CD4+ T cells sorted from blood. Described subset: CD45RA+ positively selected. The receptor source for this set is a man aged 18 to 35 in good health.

The CDR3 sequence: CASSAPISGPQETQYF. Here the CDR3 DNA reads TGTGCCAGCAGCGCACCTATCTCAGGCCCACAAGAGACCCAGTACTTC. The chain employs TRBV7-6 and TRBJ2-5; D remains ambiguous. Germline-derived CDR1 and CDR2 are SGHVS and FNYEAQ. The CDR3 runs 16 residues. V was cut by 5 bases and J by 2 bases, with 18 bases left in between.

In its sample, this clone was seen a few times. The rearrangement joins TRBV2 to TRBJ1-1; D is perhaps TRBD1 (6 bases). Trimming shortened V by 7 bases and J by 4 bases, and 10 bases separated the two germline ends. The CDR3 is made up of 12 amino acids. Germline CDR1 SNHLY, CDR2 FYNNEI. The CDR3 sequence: CASNKGVTEAFF. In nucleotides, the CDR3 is TGTGCCAGCAATAAGGGGGTCACTGAAGCTTTCTTT.

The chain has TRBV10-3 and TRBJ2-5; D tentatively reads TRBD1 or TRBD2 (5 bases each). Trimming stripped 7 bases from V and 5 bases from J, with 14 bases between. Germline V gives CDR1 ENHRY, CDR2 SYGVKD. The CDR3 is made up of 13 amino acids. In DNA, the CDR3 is TGTGCCATCAATCGGGGCGAGGGGGAGACCCAGTACTTC. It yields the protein CAINRGEGETQYF.

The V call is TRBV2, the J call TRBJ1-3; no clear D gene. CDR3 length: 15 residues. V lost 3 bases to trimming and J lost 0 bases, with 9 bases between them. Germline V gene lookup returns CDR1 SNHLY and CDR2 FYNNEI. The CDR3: CASSESSHSGNTIYF. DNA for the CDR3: TGTGCCAGCAGTGAGTCAAGCCACTCTGGAAACACCATATATTTT.